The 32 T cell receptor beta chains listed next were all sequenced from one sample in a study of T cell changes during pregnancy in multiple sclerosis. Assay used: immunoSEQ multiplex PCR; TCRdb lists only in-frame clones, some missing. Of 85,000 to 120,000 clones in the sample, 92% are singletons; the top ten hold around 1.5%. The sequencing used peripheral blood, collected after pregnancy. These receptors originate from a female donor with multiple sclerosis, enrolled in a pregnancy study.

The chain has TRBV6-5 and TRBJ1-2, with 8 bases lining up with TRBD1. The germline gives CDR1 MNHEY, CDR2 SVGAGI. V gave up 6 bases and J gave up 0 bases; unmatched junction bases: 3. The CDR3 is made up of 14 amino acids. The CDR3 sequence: CASSRGPPNYGYTF. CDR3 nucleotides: TGTGCCAGCAGCAGGGGGCCCCCTAACTATGGCTACACCTTC.

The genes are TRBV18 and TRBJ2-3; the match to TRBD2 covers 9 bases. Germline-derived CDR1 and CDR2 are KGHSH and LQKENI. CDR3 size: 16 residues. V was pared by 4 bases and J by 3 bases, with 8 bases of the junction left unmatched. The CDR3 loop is CASSQRAGGLTDTQYF. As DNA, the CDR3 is TGTGCCAGCTCACAAAGAGCGGGGGGTTTAACAGATACGCAGTATTTT.

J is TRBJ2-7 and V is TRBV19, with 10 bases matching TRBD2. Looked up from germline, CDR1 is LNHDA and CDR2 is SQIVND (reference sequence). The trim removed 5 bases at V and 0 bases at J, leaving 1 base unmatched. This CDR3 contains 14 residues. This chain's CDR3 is CASSRLAGSYEQYF. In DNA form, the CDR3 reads TGTGCCAGTAGTCGACTAGCGGGCTCCTACGAGCAGTACTTC. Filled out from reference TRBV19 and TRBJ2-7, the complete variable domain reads DGGITQSPKYLFRKEGQNVTLSCEQNLNHDAMYWYRQDPGQGLRLIYYSQIVNDFQKGDIAEGYSVSREKKESFPLTVTSAQKNPTAFYLCASSRLAGSYEQYFGPGTRLTVT.

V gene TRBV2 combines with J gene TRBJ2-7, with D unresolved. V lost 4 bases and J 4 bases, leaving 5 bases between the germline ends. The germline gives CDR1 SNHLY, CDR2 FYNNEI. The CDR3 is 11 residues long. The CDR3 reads CASSGGYEQYF. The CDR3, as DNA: TGTGCCAGCAGTGGAGGTTACGAGCAGTACTTC.

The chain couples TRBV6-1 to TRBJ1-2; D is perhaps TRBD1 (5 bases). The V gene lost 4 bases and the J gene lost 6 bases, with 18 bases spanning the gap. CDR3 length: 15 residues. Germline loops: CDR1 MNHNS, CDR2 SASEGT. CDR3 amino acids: CASSGAYGGKNGYTF. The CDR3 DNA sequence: TGTGCCAGCAGTGGGGCATATGGGGGGAAGAATGGCTACACCTTC.

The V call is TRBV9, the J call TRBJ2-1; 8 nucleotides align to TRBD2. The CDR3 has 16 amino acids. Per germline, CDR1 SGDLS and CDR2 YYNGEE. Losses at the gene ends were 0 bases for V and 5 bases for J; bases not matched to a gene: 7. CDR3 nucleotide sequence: TGTGCCAGCAGCGTAGCGGGGACTAGTTTTGACAATGAGCAGTTCTTC. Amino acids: CASSVAGTSFDNEQFF.

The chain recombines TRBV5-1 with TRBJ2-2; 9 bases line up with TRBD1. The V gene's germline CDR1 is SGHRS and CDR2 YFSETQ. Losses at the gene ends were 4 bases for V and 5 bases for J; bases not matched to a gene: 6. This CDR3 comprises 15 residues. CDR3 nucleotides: TGCGCCAGCAGCAGAGGGACAGGGTGGACCGGGGAGCTGTTTTTT. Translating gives CASSRGTGWTGELFF.

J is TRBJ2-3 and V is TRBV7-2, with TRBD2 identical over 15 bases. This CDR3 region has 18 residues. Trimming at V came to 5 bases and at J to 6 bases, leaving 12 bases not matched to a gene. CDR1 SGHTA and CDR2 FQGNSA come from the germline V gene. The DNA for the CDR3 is TGTGCCAGCAGCAAACGGACTAGCGGGGGGGCAGCAGTCGATACGCAGTATTTT. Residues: CASSKRTSGGAAVDTQYF. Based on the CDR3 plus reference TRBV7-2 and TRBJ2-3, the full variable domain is GAGVSQSPSNKVTEKGKDVELRCDPISGHTALYWYRQSLGQGLEFLIYFQGNSAPDKSGLPSDRFSAERTGGSVSTLTIQRTQQEDSAVYLCASSKRTSGGAAVDTQYFGPGTRLTVL.

Written as DNA, the CDR3 is TGTGCCAGCAGCTCAGGCGGGTGGGCAGTGAGGGGGAATGGCTACACCTTC. Translated, it gives CASSSGGWAVRGNGYTF. The chain employs TRBV7-3 and TRBJ1-2; weak D call: TRBD1 (6 bases). CDR3 size: 17 residues. The germline V and J ends were trimmed by 4 bases and 6 bases, with 24 bases remaining between them. Germline V lookup: CDR1 SGHTA, CDR2 FQGTGA. The full variable domain, with the rest looked up from reference TRBV7-3 and TRBJ1-2, is GAGVSQTPSNKVTEKGKYVELRCDPISGHTALYWYRQSLGQGPEFLIYFQGTGAADDSGLPNDRFFAVRPEGSVSTLKIQRTERGDSAVYLCASSSGGWAVRGNGYTFGSGTRLTVV.

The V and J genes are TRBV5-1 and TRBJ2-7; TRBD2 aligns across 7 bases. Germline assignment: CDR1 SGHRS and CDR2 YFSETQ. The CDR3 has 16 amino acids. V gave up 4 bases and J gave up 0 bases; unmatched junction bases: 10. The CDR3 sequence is CASSTGGRGSSYEQYF. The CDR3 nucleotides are TGCGCCAGCAGCACCGGAGGGCGGGGGAGCTCCTACGAGCAGTACTTC.

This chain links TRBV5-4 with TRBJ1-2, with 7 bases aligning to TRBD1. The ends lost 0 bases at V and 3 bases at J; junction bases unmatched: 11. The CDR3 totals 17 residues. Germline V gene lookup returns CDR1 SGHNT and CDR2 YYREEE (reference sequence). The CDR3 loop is CASSLVVESTGDYGYTF. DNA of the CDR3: TGTGCCAGCAGCTTGGTAGTGGAGAGTACAGGGGACTATGGCTACACCTTC. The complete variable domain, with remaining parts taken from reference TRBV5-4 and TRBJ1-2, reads ETGVTQSPTHLIKTRGQQVTLRCSSQSGHNTVSWYQQALGQGPQFIFQYYREEENGRGNFPPRFSGLQFPNYSSELNVNALELDDSALYLCASSLVVESTGDYGYTFGSGTRLTVV.

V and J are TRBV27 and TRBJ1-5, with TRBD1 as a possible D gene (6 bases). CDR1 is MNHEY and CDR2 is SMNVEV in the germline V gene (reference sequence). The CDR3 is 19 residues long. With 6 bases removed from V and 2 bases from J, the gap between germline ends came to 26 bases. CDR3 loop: CASRELGTNRVNGNQPQHF. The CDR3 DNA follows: TGTGCCAGCAGAGAATTGGGGACGAACAGGGTAAACGGCAATCAGCCCCAGCATTTT.

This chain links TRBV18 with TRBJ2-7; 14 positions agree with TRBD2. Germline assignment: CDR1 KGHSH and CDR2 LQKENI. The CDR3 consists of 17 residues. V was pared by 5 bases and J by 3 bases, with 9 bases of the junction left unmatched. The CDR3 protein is CASSSGTSGSGGYEQYF. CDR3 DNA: TGTGCCAGCTCATCCGGGACTAGCGGGAGTGGAGGCTACGAGCAGTACTTC.

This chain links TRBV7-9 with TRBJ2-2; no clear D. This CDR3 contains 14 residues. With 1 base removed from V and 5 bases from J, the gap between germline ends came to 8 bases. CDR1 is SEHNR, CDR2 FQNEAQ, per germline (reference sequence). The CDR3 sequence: CASSLDLETGELFF. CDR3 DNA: TGTGCCAGCAGCTTAGATCTGGAGACCGGGGAGCTGTTTTTT.

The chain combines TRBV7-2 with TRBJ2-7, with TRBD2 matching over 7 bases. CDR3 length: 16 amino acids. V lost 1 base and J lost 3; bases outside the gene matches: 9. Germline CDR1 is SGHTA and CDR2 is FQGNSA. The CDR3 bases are TGTGCCAGCAGCTTAGAACCGACTAGCAGTTTCTACGAGCAGTACTTC. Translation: CASSLEPTSSFYEQYF.

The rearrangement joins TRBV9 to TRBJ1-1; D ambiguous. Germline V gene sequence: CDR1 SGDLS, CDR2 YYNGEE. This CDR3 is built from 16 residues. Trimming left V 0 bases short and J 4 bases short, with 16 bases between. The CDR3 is CASSVATGGPLTEAFF. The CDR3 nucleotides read TGTGCCAGCAGCGTAGCTACGGGAGGGCCCCTCACTGAAGCTTTCTTT.

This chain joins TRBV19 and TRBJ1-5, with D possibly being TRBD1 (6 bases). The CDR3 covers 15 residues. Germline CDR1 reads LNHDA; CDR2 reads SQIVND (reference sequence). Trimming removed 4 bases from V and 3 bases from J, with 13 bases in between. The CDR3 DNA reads TGTGCCAGTAGTAACCTCGACAGGTACAATCAGCCCCAGCATTTT. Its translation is CASSNLDRYNQPQHF.

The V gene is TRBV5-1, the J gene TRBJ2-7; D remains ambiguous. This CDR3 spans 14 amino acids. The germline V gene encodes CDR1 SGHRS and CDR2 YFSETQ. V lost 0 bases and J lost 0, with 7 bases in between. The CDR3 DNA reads TGCGCCAGCAGCTTGGACAGTCTCTCCTACGAGCAGTACTTC. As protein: CASSLDSLSYEQYF.

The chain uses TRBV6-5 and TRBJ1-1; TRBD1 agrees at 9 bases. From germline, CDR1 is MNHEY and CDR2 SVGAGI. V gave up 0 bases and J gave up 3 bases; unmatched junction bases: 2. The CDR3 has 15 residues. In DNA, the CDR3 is TGTGCCAGCAGTTACTCGGGGACAGGGCACACTGAAGCTTTCTTT. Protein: CASSYSGTGHTEAFF.

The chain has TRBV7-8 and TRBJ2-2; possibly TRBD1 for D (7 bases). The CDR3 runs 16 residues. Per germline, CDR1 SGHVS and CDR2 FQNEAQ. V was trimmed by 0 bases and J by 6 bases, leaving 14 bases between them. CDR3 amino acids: CASSLAGGGSPGELFF. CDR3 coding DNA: TGTGCCAGCAGCTTAGCCGGAGGGGGCTCCCCCGGGGAGCTGTTTTTT.

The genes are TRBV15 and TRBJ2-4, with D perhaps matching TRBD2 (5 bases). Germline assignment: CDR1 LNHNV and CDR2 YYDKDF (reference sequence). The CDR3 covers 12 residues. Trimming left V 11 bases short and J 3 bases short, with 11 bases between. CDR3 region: CAVRGNKNIQYF. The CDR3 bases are TGTGCCGTGCGAGGGAACAAAAACATTCAGTACTTC.

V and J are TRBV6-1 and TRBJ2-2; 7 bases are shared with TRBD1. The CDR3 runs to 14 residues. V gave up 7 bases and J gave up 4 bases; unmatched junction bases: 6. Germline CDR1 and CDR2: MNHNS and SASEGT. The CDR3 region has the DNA TGTGCCAGCATCATCGACAGGGCCACCGGGGAGCTGTTTTTT. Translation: CASIIDRATGELFF.

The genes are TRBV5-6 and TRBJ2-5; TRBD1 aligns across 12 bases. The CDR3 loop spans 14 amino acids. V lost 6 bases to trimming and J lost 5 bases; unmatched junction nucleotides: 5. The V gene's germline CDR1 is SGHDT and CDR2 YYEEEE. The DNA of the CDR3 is TGTGCCAGCATGGGACAGGGGGCGCGGGAGACCCAGTACTTC. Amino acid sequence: CASMGQGARETQYF.

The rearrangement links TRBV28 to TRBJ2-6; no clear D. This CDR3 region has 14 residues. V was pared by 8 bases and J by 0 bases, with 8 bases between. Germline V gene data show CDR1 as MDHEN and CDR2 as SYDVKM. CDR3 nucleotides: TGTGCCAGCCGTGACTCCTCTGGGGCCAACGTCCTGACTTTC. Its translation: CASRDSSGANVLTF.

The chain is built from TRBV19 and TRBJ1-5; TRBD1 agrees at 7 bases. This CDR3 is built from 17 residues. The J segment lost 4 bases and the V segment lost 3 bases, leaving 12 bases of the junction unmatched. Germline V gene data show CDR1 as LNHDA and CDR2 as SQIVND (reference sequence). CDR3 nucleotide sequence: TGTGCCAGTAGTATCGGCCCAAGACAGGGCAATAATCAGCCCCAGCATTTT. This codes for CASSIGPRQGNNQPQHF. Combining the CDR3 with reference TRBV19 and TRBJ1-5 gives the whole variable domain DGGITQSPKYLFRKEGQNVTLSCEQNLNHDAMYWYRQDPGQGLRLIYYSQIVNDFQKGDIAEGYSVSREKKESFPLTVTSAQKNPTAFYLCASSIGPRQGNNQPQHFGDGTRLSIL.

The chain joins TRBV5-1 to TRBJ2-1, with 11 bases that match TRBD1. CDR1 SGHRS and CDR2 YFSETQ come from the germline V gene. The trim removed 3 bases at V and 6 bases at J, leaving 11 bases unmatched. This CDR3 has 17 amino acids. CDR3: CASSSSDRGQGSNEQFF. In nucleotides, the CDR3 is TGCGCCAGCAGCTCCTCGGACAGGGGGCAAGGAAGCAATGAGCAGTTCTTC. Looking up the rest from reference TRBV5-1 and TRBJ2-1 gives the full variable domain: KAGVTQTPRYLIKTRGQQVTLSCSPISGHRSVSWYQQTPGQGLQFLFEYFSETQRNKGNFPGRFSGRQFSNSRSEMNVSTLELGDSALYLCASSSSDRGQGSNEQFFGPGTRLTVL.

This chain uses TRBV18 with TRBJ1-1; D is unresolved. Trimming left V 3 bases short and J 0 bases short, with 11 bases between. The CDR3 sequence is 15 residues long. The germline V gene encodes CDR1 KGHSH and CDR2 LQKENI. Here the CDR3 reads CASSPPRGLNTEAFF. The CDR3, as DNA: TGTGCCAGCTCACCCCCTCGGGGTTTGAACACTGAAGCTTTCTTT.

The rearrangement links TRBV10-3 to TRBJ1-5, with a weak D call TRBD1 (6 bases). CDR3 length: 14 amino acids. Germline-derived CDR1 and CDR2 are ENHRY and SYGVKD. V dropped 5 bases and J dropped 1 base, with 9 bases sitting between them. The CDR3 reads CAISLGQSNQPQHF. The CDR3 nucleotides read TGTGCCATCAGTCTAGGACAGAGCAATCAGCCCCAGCATTTT.

CDR3 in DNA: TGTGCCAGCAGCTTCCGGGGGACGCCCTCCCAAGAGACCCAGTACTTC. Its protein product is CASSFRGTPSQETQYF. The chain employs TRBV11-2 and TRBJ2-5, with a tentative D call TRBD2 (6 bases). V was pared by 3 bases and J by 1 base, with 15 bases between. Per the germline V gene, CDR1 is SGHAT and CDR2 is FQNNGV. The CDR3 is made up of 16 amino acids.

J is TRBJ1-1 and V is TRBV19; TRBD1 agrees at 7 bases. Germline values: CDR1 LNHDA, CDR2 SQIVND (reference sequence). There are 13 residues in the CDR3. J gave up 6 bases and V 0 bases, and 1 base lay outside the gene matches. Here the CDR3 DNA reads TGTGCCAGTAGTATAGAGGGACAGTCTGAAGCTTTCTTT. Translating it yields CASSIEGQSEAFF.

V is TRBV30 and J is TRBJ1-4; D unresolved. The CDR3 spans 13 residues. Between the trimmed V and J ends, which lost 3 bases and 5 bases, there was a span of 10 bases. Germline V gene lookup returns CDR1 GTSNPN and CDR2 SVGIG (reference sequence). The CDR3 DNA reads TGTGCCTGGAGAGGTACTATAAATGAAAAACTGTTTTTT. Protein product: CAWRGTINEKLFF.

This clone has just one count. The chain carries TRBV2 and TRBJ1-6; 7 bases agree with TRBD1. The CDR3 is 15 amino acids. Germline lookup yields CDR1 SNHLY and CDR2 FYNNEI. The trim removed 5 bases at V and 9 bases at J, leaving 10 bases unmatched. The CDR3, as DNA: TGTGCCAGCAGTCCTGACAGGGCGTTAAGTTCACCCCTCCACTTT. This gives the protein CASSPDRALSSPLHF.